The rows below give T cell receptor beta chains drawn from one sample of a study of T cells in Graves' hyperthyroidism and ophthalmopathy. Via MiXCR, TCRdb re-called the multiplex PCR reads, giving one row per CDR3 protein. This sample yields a few hundred thousand distinct CDR3 sequences, of which approximately 15% are seen a single time; around 6.6% belongs to the top ten. Sequences were obtained from blood. The receptor set was obtained from a woman aged 25 to 39 with Graves' hyperthyroidism. The CDR3 runs from the conserved cysteine through the conserved F or W. Fields, in order: clone size, V gene, D gene, J gene, CDR3 DNA, CDR3 protein. A D gene is named only where the DNA matches it firmly. Size is stated for part of the rows, as once, few or many counts, or as a class when the clone is expanded.

>many|TRBV7-3|NA|TRBJ2-1
TGTGCCAGCAGCAAAAACCCAGCTGGCGATGAGCAGTTCTTC
CASSKNPAGDEQFF
>NA|TRBV4-1|NA|TRBJ2-1
TGCGCCAGCAGCCAAGATTGGGCTGTTGGCAATGAGCAGTTCTTC
CASSQDWAVGNEQFF
>many|TRBV7-2|NA|TRBJ2-1
TGTGCCGCCGCCTTAGTCCGCGGCGGTGAGCAGTTCTTC
CAAALVRGGEQFF
>NA|TRBV11-2|NA|TRBJ1-3
TGTGCCAGCAGCTGGGGAGGGGTGAATTCTGGAAACACCATATATTTT
CASSWGGVNSGNTIYF
>many|TRBV5-1|NA|TRBJ1-2
TGCGCCAGCAGCTTGGGCGACGGTAATGGCTACACCTTC
CASSLGDGNGYTF
>few|TRBV5-1|NA|TRBJ2-7
TGCGCCAGCAGCTTTTCATCACCTACAGGGTACGAGCAGTACTTC
CASSFSSPTGYEQYF
>many|TRBV11-3|TRBD1|TRBJ2-5
TGTGCCAGCAGCTTTGGGACAGGGCGATATGAGACCCAGTACTTC
CASSFGTGRYETQYF
>NA|TRBV20-1|TRBD2|TRBJ2-1
TGCAGTGCTAGAGATCCCCGGGAGGGTCGGAGGAATGAGCAGTTCTTC
CSARDPREGRRNEQFF
>NA|TRBV7-2|TRBD1|TRBJ2-3
TGTGCCAGCAGCTTAGCGACAGGGAGAGGGACATATACGCAGTATTTT
CASSLATGRGTYTQYF
>many|TRBV6-1|NA|TRBJ2-7
TGTGCCAGCAGCCCCCCAGGGCTCTACGAGCAGTACTTC
CASSPPGLYEQYF
>NA|TRBV6-1|NA|TRBJ2-1
TGTGCCAGCAGTCACCGGGACGGCAGGGGAAATGAGCAGTTCTTC
CASSHRDGRGNEQFF
>NA|TRBV19|NA|TRBJ2-1
TGTGCCAGTAGTATAGTTCGGGTGAGCTCCTACAATGAGCAGTTCTTC
CASSIVRVSSYNEQFF
>many|TRBV11-2|NA|TRBJ2-7
TGTGCCAGCCGACAGGCTTTCAAAGCCAACGAGCAGTACTTC
CASRQAFKANEQYF
>many|TRBV30|TRBD1|TRBJ2-5
TGTGCCTGGAGTCCAGGACAGGACGGTCGGCAAGAGACCCAGTACTTC
CAWSPGQDGRQETQYF
>NA|TRBV4-2|NA|TRBJ1-5
TGTGCCAGCAGCCAAGACCATTGGGGCAATCAGCCCCAGCATTTT
CASSQDHWGNQPQHF
>few|TRBV9|NA|TRBJ1-3
TGTGCCAGCAGCGTAGAAGGGGGAAGTGGAAACACCATATATTTT
CASSVEGGSGNTIYF
>NA|TRBV20-1|TRBD2|TRBJ2-3
TGCAGTGCGGACGGACTAGCGGACTCTAGCACAGATACGCAGTATTTT
CSADGLADSSTDTQYF
>many|TRBV6-1|NA|TRBJ2-5
TGTGCCAGCAGTGAAGTCCACCTTGCGAGGGCCCAGTACTTC
CASSEVHLARAQYF
>many|TRBV7-3|TRBD1|TRBJ2-3
TGTGCCAGCAGTTACCGCCCGGGACAGGGTTACGATACGCAGTATTTT
CASSYRPGQGYDTQYF
>once|TRBV19|TRBD2|TRBJ2-1
TGTGCCAGTAGTATATTTTGGGCTAGCGGGAACAATGAGCAGTTCTTC
CASSIFWASGNNEQFF
>many|TRBV3-1|TRBD2|TRBJ2-2
TGTGCCAGCACCCTGGCGGGGGCCGGGGAGCTGTTTTTT
CASTLAGAGELFF
>many|TRBV3-1|NA|TRBJ2-7
TGTGCCAGCAGCCGTAGTCGAGAGGCCTACGAGCAGTACTTC
CASSRSREAYEQYF
>few|TRBV5-6|TRBD1|TRBJ1-5
TGTGCCAGCAGCTTGAACAGGGGAAGCAATCAGCCCCAGCATTTT
CASSLNRGSNQPQHF
>NA|TRBV7-9|NA|TRBJ2-3
TGTGCCAGCAGCTTAGTAGGGACAAGTGGAGATACGCAGTATTTT
CASSLVGTSGDTQYF
>few|TRBV6-2/TRBV6-3|NA|TRBJ2-5
TGTGCCAGCAGTTACTCGAAGGAGGGTTCCGAGACCCAGTACTTC
CASSYSKEGSETQYF
>many|TRBV20-1|NA|TRBJ2-1
TGCAGTGCTAGGCGGGACGCCGCACCCAATGAGCAGTTCTTC
CSARRDAAPNEQFF
>many|TRBV28|TRBD1|TRBJ1-5
TGTGCCAGCAGTTTACGACAGGGGGCTCACAATCAGCCCCAGCATTTT
CASSLRQGAHNQPQHF
>NA|TRBV20-1|TRBD2|TRBJ2-5
TGCAGTGCTGCCGGGACTACCGACCTTCAGTCAACCCAGTACTTC
CSAAGTTDLQSTQYF
>many|TRBV11-2|NA|TRBJ2-2
TGTGCCAGCAGCTTAGTTGGGGCCGGTACCGGGGAGCTGTTTTTT
CASSLVGAGTGELFF
>many|TRBV18|TRBD1|TRBJ2-6
TGTGCCAGCTTCCAGGGGGTAGGGGCCAACGTCCTGACTTTC
CASFQGVGANVLTF
>many|TRBV30|NA|TRBJ1-2
TGTGCCTGGAGGGATTATGGCTACACCTTC
CAWRDYGYTF
>NA|TRBV7-9|NA|TRBJ1-1
TGTGCCAGCAGCCGAGCGGCCCTGAACACTGAAGCTTTCTTT
CASSRAALNTEAFF
>many|TRBV20-1|TRBD2|TRBJ2-7
TGCAGTGCACCTACTGGGAGCGGGAGCAAGGGCACCTACGAGCAGTACTTC
CSAPTGSGSKGTYEQYF
>many|TRBV27|TRBD2|TRBJ2-1
TGTGCCAGCAGTTTTCAAATCGCGGGAGGGGACAATGAGCAGTTCTTC
CASSFQIAGGDNEQFF
>NA|TRBV24-1|NA|TRBJ2-1
TGTGCCACCAGTGAGTTCTGGACCACCAATGAGCAGTTCTTC
CATSEFWTTNEQFF
>many|TRBV5-5|NA|TRBJ2-3
TGTGCCAGCAGCTTGAGGATCAGGGGCTCAGGAGATACGCAGTATTTT
CASSLRIRGSGDTQYF
>few|TRBV5-1|NA|TRBJ2-7
TGCGCCAGCAGCTTGTTTTTAGGATCCTACGAGCAGTACTTC
CASSLFLGSYEQYF
>many|TRBV28|NA|TRBJ1-4
TGTGCCAGCAGATCAGGACTTAATGAAAAACTGTTTTTT
CASRSGLNEKLFF
>NA|TRBV6-2/TRBV6-3|NA|TRBJ2-5
TGTGCCAGCAGTTACTTCCGAGAGACCCAGTACTTC
CASSYFRETQYF
>few|TRBV28|NA|TRBJ1-4
TGTGCCAGCAGTCCAGGGAATCGGGAAAAACTGTTTTTT
CASSPGNREKLFF
>few|TRBV20-1|TRBD1|TRBJ1-6
TGCAGTGCTACTTTCCGGGACAGGGTTTCACCCCTCCACTTT
CSATFRDRVSPLHF